The source of this TCR beta chain is a study of T cells after yellow fever vaccination. Study information: Fractions containing few cells were prepared with SMART-Seq v4 Ultra Low Input.

The CDR3 runs 11 residues. V shed 4 bases and J shed 3 bases, with 6 bases lying between them. Germline V CDR1 and CDR2: SQVTM, ANQGSEA. This clonotype turned up a few times. Template switching by 5'RACE produced TCR cDNA, adding a universal primer site and UMIs. MiXCR, applied by TCRdb to the 5' RACE reads, yields one record per CDR3 protein. The sample shows some 390,000 distinct CDR3 sequences, 6.2% of them seen only once. This sequence originates from a man younger than 40 who received the YFV17D yellow fever vaccine. This chain links TRBV29-1 with TRBJ1-1; no reliable D call. The material sequenced was PBMCs, taken 5 days after the yellow fever booster vaccination. The DNA of the CDR3 is TGCAGCGTTGGATGGGACACTGAAGCTTTCTTT. Protein product: CSVGWDTEAFF.